Listed below are T cell receptor beta chains from one sample, sequenced in a study of control samples from healthy donors and cancer patients. Data came from immunoSEQ multiplex PCR; TCRdb stores just in-frame clones and leaves some out. Here the sample spans more than 10,000 clones, around 94% being singletons. Sequencing was performed on PBMCs. The source is a man between 65 and 85 years old with head and neck cancer. CDR3s include the opening cysteine and the closing phenylalanine or tryptophan. A D gene is named only where the DNA matches it firmly. Size is stated for part of the rows, as once, few or many counts, or as a class when the clone is expanded.

size,J,D,V,CDR3,DNA
once,TRBJ1-2,-,TRBV21-1,CASTFQSDSYNYGYTF,TGTGCCAGCACATTCCAGTCCGACAGCTATAACTATGGCTACACCTTC
-,TRBJ1-6,-,TRBV27,CASSYLAPYNSPLHF,TGTGCCAGCAGTTACCTGGCACCCTATAATTCACCCCTCCACTTT
-,TRBJ2-6,-,TRBV5-1,CASSTRTGANVLTF,TGCGCCAGCAGTACGAGGACCGGGGCCAACGTCCTGACTTTC
-,TRBJ1-6,-,TRBV6-5,CASSYSTGGDSPLHF,TGTGCCAGCAGTTACAGCACAGGAGGGGATTCACCCCTCCACTTT
-,TRBJ2-1,-,TRBV5-1,CASSLELWSASYNEQFF,TGCGCCAGCAGCTTGGAATTGTGGTCGGCCTCCTACAATGAGCAGTTCTTC
-,TRBJ2-7,-,TRBV2,CASSDVTGPNSYEQYF,TGTGCCAGCAGTGATGTAACAGGGCCGAACTCCTACGAGCAGTACTTC
-,TRBJ1-5,TRBD1,TRBV30,CAWSGGGQGHNQPQHF,TGTGCCTGGAGTGGAGGGGGACAGGGACACAATCAGCCCCAGCATTTT
-,TRBJ2-2,-,TRBV9,CASSVLGQNTGELFF,TGTGCCAGCAGCGTATTGGGGCAGAACACCGGGGAGCTGTTTTTT
-,TRBJ2-1,-,TRBV7-2,CASSRDYYEQFF,TGTGCCAGCAGCCGAGACTATTATGAGCAGTTCTTC
-,TRBJ2-1,-,TRBV18,CASSPRSGTYNEQFF,TGTGCCAGCTCACCACGCTCGGGGACCTACAATGAGCAGTTCTTC